This T cell receptor (beta chain) was found in a study of preoperative IRX-2 immunotherapy in early breast cancer. Treatment defined: preoperative locoregional IRX-2 cytokine immunotherapy. This phase Ib study tested locoregional IRX-2 cytokine immunotherapy given before surgery. Only in-frame clones appear in the TCRdb table, and some are missing; sequencing was by immunoSEQ multiplex PCR. The sample shows about 98,000 clones, 80% to 90% of them seen only once. Specimen: tumor tissue, collected after IRX-2 immunotherapy. This TCR derives from a human donor with breast cancer.

The CDR3 DNA reads as TGCGCCAGCAGTGGGGGGAGCGGTTCCTCCTACAATGAGCAGTTCTTC. Translating gives CASSGGSGSSYNEQFF. The chain joins TRBV10-1 to TRBJ2-1, with D tentatively TRBD1 or TRBD2 (5 bases each). The CDR3 runs to 16 residues. Germline-derived CDR1 and CDR2 are WNHNN and SYGVQD (reference sequence). The V gene lost 4 bases and the J gene lost 0 bases, with 13 bases spanning the gap.